The clone carrying this TCR beta chain was counted at least ten times. What it recognizes is unknown. The sample belongs to a study of CD8 T cells in ankylosing spondylitis. Study results and caveats: What seemed typical of ankylosing spondylitis blood was a TCR beta motif built from under 10 highly homologous variants. Certain motif variants had earlier been reported in reactive arthritis synovial fluid and blood. Clones linked with disease were CD8+ and fairly uncommon in the peripheral blood. Disease-linked clones reportedly concentrated significantly in matched ankylosing spondylitis synovial fluid.

Quantitative 5'-RACE with molecular barcodes was used to make the TCR beta libraries. TCRdb fed the 5' RACE reads into MiXCR, producing one record per CDR3 protein. The sample includes approximately 140,000 distinct CDR3 sequences, approximately 17% seen only once; the top ten take around a third. The J segment lost 5 bases and the V segment lost 4 bases, leaving 11 bases of the junction unmatched. Germline V lookup: CDR1 SGHRS, CDR2 YFSETQ. The CDR3 totals 16 residues. The sequencing input was blood, either unsorted or a sorted T cell fraction (not recorded which). The rearrangement uses TRBV5-1 and TRBJ2-1, with 8 bases lining up with TRBD1. This TCR was sampled from a male donor with ankylosing spondylitis. CDR3 amino acids: CASSQGAGNNDNEQFF. DNA for the CDR3: TGCGCCAGCAGCCAGGGGGCGGGAAATAACGACAATGAGCAGTTCTTC.